One T cell receptor beta chain is described in this entry. The antigen remains unidentified. These data originate in a study of chemoradiotherapy in HPV16-positive cancers. Across the study: Candidate HPV-specific T-cell clones and common TCR motifs came from functional assays in a couple of HPV16-positive patients.

Germline V CDR1 and CDR2: SGHAT, FQNNGV. V gave up 5 bases and J gave up 8 bases; unmatched junction bases: 9. The CDR3 runs 14 residues. The repertoire was sequenced with immunoSEQ multiplex PCR; TCRdb's copy has only in-frame clones and lacks some. Of about 32,000 clones detected, roughly nine tenths appear once; the ten largest clones hold 3% to 4%. General observations from the study: In HPV16-positive patients, HPV-responsive T-cell expansion tracked better recurrence-free survival. Functional assays defining HPV-specific T cells used only a couple of HPV16-positive patients. During treatment, candidate HPV-specific clones and E7-related motifs expanded in tumor.

Sequencing used blood, obtained from a patient who underwent chemoradiotherapy. This chain joins TRBV11-2 and TRBJ1-2, with 9 bases lining up with TRBD1. This sequence originates from a human donor with HPV-associated anogenital cancer. The DNA of the CDR3 is TGTGCCAGCAGCCCACCACAGGGGGCGGGAGGCTACACCTTC. This translates into CASSPPQGAGGYTF.